The 32 T cell receptor beta chains below all came from one sample that was sequenced in a study of blood T cells in healthy people across ages. The authors ran a second PCR of about 7 to 11 cycles using a sample-barcoded 5' primer and a J-beta primer mix. MiXCR was run by TCRdb on the 5' RACE reads, yielding one entry per CDR3 protein. Of around 520,000 distinct CDR3 sequences in the sample, about 29% were seen once. Another study also made use of these data, one on T cells of mothers and their children.

The sequenced material came from blood. The receptors were gathered from a boy between 2 and 10 years old in good health.

This clonotype was detected a few times. V usage is TRBV20-1 and J usage is TRBJ2-2; D not certain. Germline-derived CDR1 and CDR2 are DFQATT and SNEGSKA (reference sequence). CDR3 length: 14 residues. CDR3 coding DNA: TGCAGCGCGGCCCCCAACCTAAACACCGGGGAGCTGTTTTTT. Its translation is CSAAPNLNTGELFF.

The genes are TRBV5-6 and TRBJ2-5; D is undetermined. With the DNA end fitting TRBJ2-1 better, the J assignment may be wrong. Germline-derived CDR1 and CDR2 are SGHDT and YYEEEE. The CDR3 consists of 11 residues. DNA for the CDR3: TGTGCCAGCAGGGTAGGAGCTGAGCAGTTCTTC. Translation gives CASRVGAEQFF.

The genes are TRBV5-1 and TRBJ2-1, with D maybe TRBD2 (6 bases). Germline CDR1 is SGHRS and CDR2 is YFSETQ. Between the trimmed V and J ends, which lost 1 base and 2 bases, there was a span of 10 bases. The CDR3 totals 15 residues. The DNA for the CDR3 is TGCGCCAGCAGCTTGTTATCTAGCGCCTACAATGAGCAGTTCTTC. Protein product: CASSLLSSAYNEQFF. Based on the CDR3 plus reference TRBV5-1 and TRBJ2-1, the full variable domain is KAGVTQTPRYLIKTRGQQVTLSCSPISGHRSVSWYQQTPGQGLQFLFEYFSETQRNKGNFPGRFSGRQFSNSRSEMNVSTLELGDSALYLCASSLLSSAYNEQFFGPGTRLTVL.

V usage is TRBV9 and J usage is TRBJ2-2; D could derive from TRBD1 or TRBD2 (5 bases each). V dropped 3 bases and J dropped 0 bases, with 9 bases sitting between them. Germline loops: CDR1 SGDLS, CDR2 YYNGEE. CDR3 length: 15 residues. The CDR3 protein is CASSAGSSNTGELFF. In DNA, the CDR3 is TGTGCCAGCAGCGCAGGGAGCTCGAACACCGGGGAGCTGTTTTTT.

This CDR3 reads CSASWGAHYGYTF. CDR3 DNA: TGCAGTGCTAGTTGGGGGGCCCACTATGGCTACACCTTC. The genes are TRBV20-1 and TRBJ1-2, with a possible D match to TRBD1 (6 bases). The V and J ends lost 3 bases and 3 bases respectively, with 11 bases between them. Germline CDR1 reads DFQATT; CDR2 reads SNEGSKA (reference sequence). This CDR3 spans 13 amino acids.

This clonotype was recorded at least ten times. The V and J genes are TRBV12-3 or TRBV12-4 and TRBJ2-5; tentatively, D is TRBD1 (6 bases). With 6 bases removed from V and 11 bases from J, the gap between germline ends came to 13 bases. CDR3 length equals 11 residues. CDR3 nucleotide sequence: TGTGCCAGCAGCAAAAACAGGGAGCAGTACTTC. It encodes CASSKNREQYF.

V usage is TRBV7-9 and J usage is TRBJ1-6; the D gene is possibly TRBD1 (6 bases). Trimming removed 5 bases at V and 7 bases at J, with 15 bases between. Germline V gene lookup returns CDR1 SEHNR and CDR2 FQNEAQ (reference sequence). This CDR3 is 15 amino acids long. The chain's CDR3 is CASSPKSRGNSPLHF. CDR3 in DNA: TGTGCCAGCAGCCCCAAGTCCAGGGGAAATTCACCCCTCCACTTT.

J is TRBJ1-1 and V is TRBV3-1, with TRBD1 identical over 7 bases. Looked up from germline, CDR1 is LGHDT and CDR2 is YNNKEL (reference sequence). V gave up 0 bases and J gave up 1 base; unmatched junction bases: 5. The CDR3 has 16 residues. CDR3 in amino acids: CASSQEAGGPNTEAFF. The CDR3 nucleotides are TGTGCCAGCAGCCAAGAGGCAGGGGGACCGAACACTGAAGCTTTCTTT.

This chain uses TRBV18 with TRBJ2-7; no reliable D call. The V end lost 6 bases, the J end lost 3 bases, and 12 bases lay between the germline ends. In germline, CDR1 is KGHSH, CDR2 LQKENI. The CDR3 contains 13 residues. The CDR3 loop is CASSGGSDYEQYF. The CDR3, as DNA: TGTGCCAGCTCGGGCGGCTCCGACTACGAGCAGTACTTC. The full variable domain, in which reference TRBV18 and TRBJ2-7 provide the parts outside the CDR3, is NAGVMQNPRHLVRRRGQEARLRCSPMKGHSHVYWYRQLPEEGLKFMVYLQKENIIDESGMPKERFSAEFPKEGPSILRIQQVVRGDSAAYFCASSGGSDYEQYFGPGTRLTVT.

Regarding this clonotype: Its ends do not fully match the called genes, so a read error is possible. The chain recombines TRBV7-9 with TRBJ2-4; TRBD1 aligns across 8 bases. CDR1 is SEHNR, CDR2 FQNEAQ, per germline (reference sequence). The length of the CDR3 is 18 residues. CDR3: CVSSQGTGAVLAKNIQYF. For the CDR3, the DNA is TGTGTCAGCAGCCAGGGGACAGGAGCCGTCCTAGCCAAAAACATTCAGTACTTC.

This clonotype turned up a few times. V is TRBV27 and J is TRBJ2-5; D is undetermined. The DNA end is a closer match to TRBJ2-1, so the J assignment may be wrong. This CDR3 has 17 residues. The V gene's germline CDR1 is MNHEY and CDR2 SMNVEV (reference sequence). CDR3 bases: TGTGCCAGCAGGGTCGATGTTGTTTGGCAGAGCAATTTGCAGCAGTTCTTC. Translating gives CASRVDVVWQSNLQQFF.

The CDR3 spells CASSYPAGQETQYF. The CDR3, as DNA: TGTGCCAGCAGTTATCCAGCGGGGCAAGAGACCCAGTACTTC. This chain uses TRBV6-2 or TRBV6-3 with TRBJ2-5; 7 positions match TRBD2. J lost 2 bases, V lost 3 bases, and 3 bases had no gene match. CDR1 is MNHEY and CDR2 is SVGEGT in the germline V gene. CDR3 size: 14 residues.

The genes are TRBV7-8 and TRBJ2-1, with TRBD2 matching over 9 bases. Germline V lookup: CDR1 SGHVS, CDR2 FQNEAQ. V dropped 0 bases and J dropped 8; count of bases not matched to a gene: 8. CDR3 length: 16 amino acids. CDR3: CASSLAVSGRVDEQFF. The CDR3 coding sequence is TGTGCCAGCAGCTTAGCGGTTAGCGGGAGAGTCGATGAGCAGTTCTTC.

This clonotype was detected a few times. This chain connects TRBV24-1 to TRBJ2-2; D gene unclear. V shed 1 base and J shed 7 bases, with 12 bases lying between them. Germline CDR1 KGHDR, CDR2 SFDVKD. This CDR3 has 15 amino acids. The CDR3, as DNA: TGTGCCACCAGTGATTTCGTAGGGTTTTGCGGGGAGCTGTTTTTT. As protein: CATSDFVGFCGELFF.

This clonotype has only a few counts. The chain carries TRBV5-1 and TRBJ1-3; D unresolved. This CDR3 spans 16 amino acids. Germline lookup yields CDR1 SGHRS and CDR2 YFSETQ. Trimming removed 0 bases from V and 0 bases from J, with 10 bases in between. The CDR3 loop is CASSLERAVSGNTIYF. In nucleotides, the CDR3 is TGCGCCAGCAGCTTGGAAAGGGCCGTCTCTGGAAACACCATATATTTT.

The rearrangement links TRBV7-2 to TRBJ2-5, with 8 positions matching TRBD1. The last part of the DNA fits TRBJ2-7 better; the J call may be wrong. The CDR3 is made up of 15 amino acids. Germline-derived CDR1 and CDR2 are SGHTA and FQGNSA. CDR3 DNA: TGTGCCAGCAGCTCACTACAGGGGGGTGGCTACGAGCAGTACTTC. Its translation: CASSSLQGGGYEQYF.

This clonotype was found a few times. This chain joins TRBV9 and TRBJ2-1; no firm D call. Germline V lookup: CDR1 SGDLS, CDR2 YYNGEE. The CDR3 runs 13 residues. Trimming took 3 bases from V and 8 from J, leaving 12 bases between them. As DNA, the CDR3 is TGTGCCAGCAGCGCCGGTAGCTCGGATGAGCAGTTCTTC. Amino acid sequence: CASSAGSSDEQFF.

This clonotype was observed a few times. At one boundary the junction diverges from the germline segment, which might be a read error. The rearrangement joins TRBV7-9 to TRBJ1-2; 9 bases agree with TRBD1. Per the germline V gene, CDR1 is SEHNR and CDR2 is FQNEAQ (reference sequence). This CDR3 is built from 18 residues. This CDR3 is CAGSFFSGQGPYGNGYTF. The CDR3 region has the DNA TGTGCCGGCAGCTTTTTCTCCGGACAGGGGCCTTATGGGAATGGCTACACCTTC.

CDR3 loop: CASSGGTGGLWNTEAFF. CDR3 DNA sequence: TGTGCCAGCAGCGGGGGAACAGGGGGCTTGTGGAACACTGAAGCTTTCTTT. The chain combines TRBV3-1 with TRBJ1-1, with TRBD1 matching over 9 bases. Germline CDR1 and CDR2: LGHDT and YNNKEL (reference sequence). V gave up 5 bases and J gave up 1 base; unmatched junction bases: 11. The CDR3 loop spans 17 amino acids.

The chain links TRBV18 to TRBJ2-5; D gene uncertain. The ends were cut back, 4 bases at V and 2 bases at J, with 8 bases in the middle. CDR3 size: 13 residues. The germline gives CDR1 KGHSH, CDR2 LQKENI. The CDR3 coding sequence is TGTGCCAGCTCACGATCCGAGCAAGAGACCCAGTACTTC. This encodes CASSRSEQETQYF.

Comment on this clonotype: One end of the junction varies from germline; a read error may be responsible. The chain links TRBV28 to TRBJ1-2; D is unclear. The CDR3 is made up of 14 amino acids. Per germline, CDR1 MDHEN and CDR2 SYDVKM. The CDR3 DNA is TGTGCCAGCAGTTTATCCTCCGTGATCTATGGCTGCACCTTC. Amino acids: CASSLSSVIYGCTF.

The chain combines TRBV19 with TRBJ2-7; no clear D gene. CDR1 is LNHDA and CDR2 is SQIVND in the germline V gene (reference sequence). The CDR3 extends over 14 amino acids. The V and J ends lost 7 bases and 1 base respectively, with 14 bases between them. The CDR3 spells CASKREDGSYEQYF. For the CDR3, the DNA is TGTGCCAGTAAAAGAGAAGACGGTTCCTACGAGCAGTACTTC.

This clonotype was seen a handful of times. This may be a read error: a much more frequent sequence differs by one nucleotide. This chain uses TRBV12-3 or TRBV12-4 with TRBJ2-5, with a possible D match to TRBD2 (5 bases). The tail of the sequence fits TRBJ2-7 better, so the J call may be wrong. CDR3 length equals 11 residues. The CDR3 protein is CASSLDCEQYF. DNA of the CDR3: TGTGCCAGCAGTTTGGACTGCGAGCAGTACTTC.

The rearrangement links TRBV5-6 to TRBJ2-3; D unresolved. The CDR3 is 15 residues long. Per the germline V gene, CDR1 is SGHDT and CDR2 is YYEEEE. Trimming removed 2 bases at V and 0 bases at J, with 10 bases between. Here the CDR3 reads CASSFVTSSTDTQYF. CDR3 in DNA: TGTGCCAGCAGCTTTGTTACATCAAGCACAGATACGCAGTATTTT. Filled out from reference TRBV5-6 and TRBJ2-3, the complete variable domain reads DAGVTQSPTHLIKTRGQQVTLRCSPKSGHDTVSWYQQALGQGPQFIFQYYEEEERQRGNFPDRFSGHQFPNYSSELNVNALLLGDSALYLCASSFVTSSTDTQYFGPGTRLTVL.

The chain joins TRBV12-3 or TRBV12-4 to TRBJ1-1, with 9 nucleotides matching TRBD1. CDR3 length: 13 residues. V trimming: 6 bases; J trimming: 7 bases; junction bases outside the gene matches: 6. The CDR3 sequence is CASRSGQGLEAFF. The CDR3, as DNA: TGTGCCAGCAGGTCAGGACAGGGGCTTGAAGCTTTCTTT.

The J gene is TRBJ2-5, the V gene TRBV6-2 or TRBV6-3; 9 bases agree with TRBD1. Germline-derived CDR1 and CDR2 are MNHEY and SVGEGT. The ends lost 8 bases at V and 6 bases at J; junction bases unmatched: 7. This CDR3 has 13 residues. CDR3 nucleotide sequence: TGTGCCAGCTGGAGGACAGGGGAAAAGACCCAGTACTTC. It codes for CASWRTGEKTQYF.

The chain uses TRBV4-2 and TRBJ2-5, with a weak D call TRBD2 (6 bases). The germline gives CDR1 LGHNA, CDR2 YNFKEQ. V was pared by 1 base and J by 3 bases, with 9 bases between. The CDR3 has 14 amino acids. CDR3 coding DNA: TGTGCCAGCAGCCAAGCCGGGGGAGAAGAGACCCAGTACTTC. The encoded protein is CASSQAGGEETQYF.

The sample holds a few counts of this clonotype. This chain connects TRBV5-1 to TRBJ2-7; D possibly corresponds to TRBD2 (6 bases). The assigned J gene may be wrong: the sequence end matches TRBJ2-1 better. Germline CDR1 reads SGHRS; CDR2 reads YFSETQ. The CDR3 length is 14 residues. CDR3 in amino acids: CASSLGWRDNEQFF. DNA of the CDR3: TGCGCCAGCAGCTTGGGTTGGAGGGACAATGAGCAGTTCTTC.

This sequence joins TRBV12-3 or TRBV12-4 and TRBJ2-2, with a tentative D call TRBD2 (5 bases). V was clipped by 5 bases and J by 6 bases, with 16 bases between them. The CDR3 runs 15 residues. The CDR3 nucleotides are TGTGCCAGCAGTCCCCGGGATCCAGAGGCCGGGGAGCTGTTTTTT. It yields the protein CASSPRDPEAGELFF.

This clonotype showed up just a few times. The V gene is TRBV5-1, the J gene TRBJ1-5, with 10 positions matching TRBD1. This CDR3 is built from 16 residues. The germline CDR1 and CDR2 sequences are SGHRS and YFSETQ. The trim removed 0 bases at V and 7 bases at J, leaving 7 bases unmatched. The CDR3: CASSLEPRQGAQPQHF. In DNA, the CDR3 is TGCGCCAGCAGCTTGGAGCCAAGACAGGGGGCACAGCCCCAGCATTTT. Supplemented by reference TRBV5-1 and TRBJ1-5, the full variable domain reads KAGVTQTPRYLIKTRGQQVTLSCSPISGHRSVSWYQQTPGQGLQFLFEYFSETQRNKGNFPGRFSGRQFSNSRSEMNVSTLELGDSALYLCASSLEPRQGAQPQHFGDGTRLSIL.

The chain has TRBV12-3 or TRBV12-4 and TRBJ1-4; unclear D gene. The length of the CDR3 is 12 residues. V was trimmed by 6 bases and J by 7 bases, leaving 9 bases between them. The CDR3 region is CASRNHSEKLFF. The DNA of the CDR3 is TGTGCCAGCAGGAACCATAGTGAAAAACTGTTTTTT.

The chain links TRBV27 to TRBJ1-5; unclear D gene. The CDR3 is 14 residues long. V was pared by 1 base and J by 3 bases, with 7 bases between. Germline-derived CDR1 and CDR2 are MNHEY and SMNVEV (reference sequence). CDR3 region: CASSLLGLNQPQHF. For the CDR3, the DNA is TGTGCCAGCAGTTTATTAGGGCTCAATCAGCCCCAGCATTTT.